Each of the 29 T cell receptor beta chains below was sequenced from the same sample in a study of T cells in Graves' hyperthyroidism and ophthalmopathy. Regions amplified from RNA transcripts were the TCR beta CDR3 regions. Primed by the HTBI set, a first-round RT-PCR was run on the TCR CDR3. TCRdb re-analysed the multiplex PCR reads in MiXCR, keeping a single row per CDR3 protein. Of 400,000 to 600,000 distinct CDR3 sequences listed, around 21% are singletons. Sequenced material: blood. The origin of the receptors is a man aged 18 to 30 with Graves' hyperthyroidism.

The sample holds a few counts of this clonotype. V gene TRBV3-1 combines with J gene TRBJ1-2; D uncertain. The germline V gene encodes CDR1 LGHDT and CDR2 YNNKEL (reference sequence). This CDR3 has 15 amino acids. The V gene lost 1 base and the J gene lost 4 bases, with 13 bases spanning the gap. The CDR3 region is CASSQVPGPSYGYTF. CDR3 DNA: TGTGCCAGCAGCCAAGTTCCAGGCCCCAGCTATGGCTACACCTTC.

At least ten counts were recorded for this clonotype. At one boundary the junction diverges from the germline segment, which might be a read error. The chain combines TRBV12-3 or TRBV12-4 with TRBJ2-2; the D call may be TRBD1 or TRBD2 (6 bases each). This CDR3 has 15 amino acids. The CDR3 DNA reads TGTGCCAGCATTTTAGGGGGAATCGGGAGCGGGGAGCTGTTTTTT. As protein: CASILGGIGSGELFF.

The chain recombines TRBV12-3 or TRBV12-4 with TRBJ2-7; 7 positions agree with TRBD2. Losses at the gene ends were 7 bases for V and 0 bases for J; bases not matched to a gene: 15. The CDR3 has 17 residues. CDR3: CASNSNLRGRSSYEQYF. CDR3 bases: TGTGCCAGCAATTCGAACCTGCGGGGGAGAAGCTCCTACGAGCAGTACTTC.

This clonotype turned up a few times. The chain joins TRBV27 to TRBJ2-5; D gene unclear. There are 17 residues in the CDR3. The V gene lost 4 bases and the J gene lost 5 bases, with 23 bases spanning the gap. Germline CDR1 is MNHEY and CDR2 is SMNVEV (reference sequence). DNA for the CDR3: TGTGCCAGCAGTTCGACGGTGTCTACCGCCGTGCGGGAGACCCAGTACTTC. This encodes CASSSTVSTAVRETQYF.

The chain has TRBV4-1 and TRBJ2-2, with no clear D. The CDR3 runs 15 residues. Germline V gene sequence: CDR1 MGHRA, CDR2 YSYEKL. V dropped 5 bases and J dropped 3 bases, with 13 bases sitting between them. Here the CDR3 DNA reads TGCGCCAGCAGCGGCGCTGTGTTGGACACCGGGGAGCTGTTTTTT. Its translation is CASSGAVLDTGELFF.

This clonotype came up many times. The CDR3 nucleotides read TGTGCCAGCTCACCTAAGGAGGGAACGAACGAGCAGTACTTC. The encoded protein is CASSPKEGTNEQYF. The chain has TRBV18 and TRBJ2-7; D is perhaps TRBD2 (6 bases). Germline V gene data show CDR1 as KGHSH and CDR2 as LQKENI. Trimming cost V 3 bases and J 5 bases, with 14 bases left between them. This CDR3 spans 14 amino acids.

The chain recombines TRBV6-2 or TRBV6-3 with TRBJ1-2, with TRBD1 matching over 10 bases. CDR3 length: 18 residues. V was clipped by 2 bases and J by 5 bases; unmatched bases: 14. The germline V gene encodes CDR1 MNHEY and CDR2 SVGEGT. The CDR3, as DNA: TGTGCCAGCAGTTACGGCTTCGGGGACAGGGGTTTAACTTATGGCTACACCTTC. Translated, it gives CASSYGFGDRGLTYGYTF.

The CDR3 loop is CSAGPPGQGDEQYF. The CDR3 nucleotides read TGCAGTGCCGGTCCCCCGGGACAGGGGGACGAGCAGTACTTC. The chain carries TRBV20-1 and TRBJ2-7; 11 nucleotides align to TRBD1. There are 14 residues in the CDR3. The germline V gene encodes CDR1 DFQATT and CDR2 SNEGSKA (reference sequence). V lost 6 bases and J lost 5; bases outside the gene matches: 9.

A few counts support this clonotype. The junction differs from germline at one of its ends, possibly a read error. J is TRBJ2-6 and V is TRBV7-6; a possible D gene is TRBD1 (5 bases). This CDR3 has 12 amino acids. Germline V gene lookup returns CDR1 SGHVS and CDR2 FNYEAQ. CDR3 sequence (DNA): TGTGCCAGCAGCTCTGGGGCCAGCGTCCTGACTTTC. Translated, it gives CASSSGASVLTF.

The chain joins TRBV28 to TRBJ1-5, with 9 bases aligning to TRBD1. The CDR3 loop spans 16 amino acids. The junction had 10 bases not matched to a gene; V was cut back by 4 bases and J by 6 bases. Per germline, CDR1 MDHEN and CDR2 SYDVKM. The CDR3 nucleotides read TGTGCCAGCAGTTCCCCGGGACAGGGACTAGGTCAGCCCCAGCATTTT. It specifies CASSSPGQGLGQPQHF.

The table lists this clonotype with many counts. The genes are TRBV19 and TRBJ2-2; TRBD1 aligns across 9 bases. The CDR3 consists of 15 residues. Looked up from germline, CDR1 is LNHDA and CDR2 is SQIVND (reference sequence). Trimming removed 5 bases from V and 3 bases from J; junction bases left unmatched: 4. In DNA, the CDR3 is TGTGCCAGTAGTTGGACAGGGGCGGACACCGGGGAGCTGTTTTTT. Translating it yields CASSWTGADTGELFF.

At least ten counts were recorded for this clonotype. CDR3 DNA: TGCAGCGTTGAAGACCTGAAACGGACAGGGGGGGAGCTGTTTTTT. Residues: CSVEDLKRTGGELFF. This chain links TRBV29-1 with TRBJ2-2; 8 bases agree with TRBD1. Germline V lookup: CDR1 SQVTM, CDR2 ANQGSEA. J lost 8 bases, V lost 0 bases, and 8 bases had no gene match. The CDR3 is 15 amino acids.

This clonotype was picked up a small number of times. This could be a read error, since a much larger clone is one nucleotide away. The CDR3 loop reads CASSLTPLAWTGRVYEQYF. Here the CDR3 DNA reads TGTGCCAGCAGTTTAACGCCTCTAGCCTGGACAGGGCGAGTCTACGAGCAGTACTTC. The rearrangement uses TRBV12-3 or TRBV12-4 and TRBJ2-7; 8 positions agree with TRBD1. J was trimmed by 3 bases and V by 2 bases; bases with no gene match: 18. The CDR3 covers 19 residues.

The V call is TRBV20-1, the J call TRBJ2-7, with 10 bases aligning to TRBD1. This CDR3 region has 14 residues. Looked up from germline, CDR1 is DFQATT and CDR2 is SNEGSKA (reference sequence). V gave up 5 bases and J gave up 4 bases; unmatched junction bases: 8. CDR3 sequence: CSAHDRGRGYEQYF. For the CDR3, the DNA is TGCAGTGCTCACGACAGGGGGCGAGGTTACGAGCAGTACTTC.

This clonotype was counted at least ten times. This sequence joins TRBV28 and TRBJ1-1; 10 positions agree with TRBD1. Germline V gene data show CDR1 as MDHEN and CDR2 as SYDVKM. V shed 6 bases, J shed 3 bases, and the junction held 13 bases outside the gene matches. The CDR3 loop spans 17 amino acids. The CDR3 coding sequence is TGTGCCAGCAGCCTCGGGACAGGGGAGGGAATACACACTGAAGCTTTCTTT. Translating gives CASSLGTGEGIHTEAFF.

This clonotype was recorded at least ten times. The rearrangement links TRBV12-3 or TRBV12-4 to TRBJ2-5, with 8 nucleotides matching TRBD1. V shed 7 bases and J 0 bases; nucleotides not matched to a gene: 10. The CDR3 runs 16 residues. CDR3 sequence (DNA): TGTGCCAGCAACCTTGACAGGGGCTCCTACCAAGAGACCCAGTACTTC. Its protein product is CASNLDRGSYQETQYF.

This clonotype was picked up many times. V is TRBV6-5 and J is TRBJ1-2; D is ambiguous. V was clipped by 4 bases and J by 8 bases, with 17 bases between them. Germline loops: CDR1 MNHEY, CDR2 SVGAGI. The CDR3 is made up of 14 amino acids. CDR3 in amino acids: CASSSSSPPRGYTF. CDR3 coding DNA: TGTGCCAGCAGTTCCAGTAGCCCCCCGCGGGGCTACACCTTC.

In this sample, this clonotype turned up many times. The chain employs TRBV27 and TRBJ2-7, with a tentative D call TRBD2 (5 bases). Germline CDR1 reads MNHEY; CDR2 reads SMNVEV (reference sequence). V lost 6 bases and J lost 12, with 15 bases in between. This CDR3 contains 11 residues. This CDR3 is CASSAGGSPYF. In DNA form, the CDR3 reads TGTGCCAGCAGCGCCGGAGGCTCACCGTACTTC.

This clonotype has only a few counts. The J gene is TRBJ2-4, the V gene TRBV20-1; a possible D gene is TRBD2 (5 bases). Germline CDR1 is DFQATT and CDR2 is SNEGSKA (reference sequence). The length of the CDR3 is 13 residues. Trimming took 0 bases from V and 6 from J, leaving 9 bases between them. As DNA, the CDR3 is TGCAGTGCTAGAGATGAGAGCGGAAACATTCAGTACTTC. Encoded protein: CSARDESGNIQYF.

In this sample, this clonotype turned up many times. This rearrangement joins TRBV30 to TRBJ2-5, with D possibly TRBD1 on 5 matching bases. The V gene lost 2 bases and the J gene lost 4 bases, with 8 bases spanning the gap. CDR1 is GTSNPN, CDR2 SVGIG, per germline (reference sequence). CDR3 length: 12 residues. The CDR3 reads CAWSLTGETQYF. CDR3 nucleotides: TGTGCCTGGAGTCTTACAGGAGAGACCCAGTACTTC.

This chain joins TRBV7-2 and TRBJ2-5; D not certain. The CDR3 loop spans 12 amino acids. Trimming pared 5 bases from V and 5 bases from J, leaving 9 bases between. Looked up from germline, CDR1 is SGHTA and CDR2 is FQGNSA. The CDR3 nucleotides are TGTGCCAGCAGCGATGAAAAGGAGACCCAGTACTTC. It codes for CASSDEKETQYF.

This clonotype was found many times. The J gene is TRBJ1-2, the V gene TRBV12-3 or TRBV12-4, with D tentatively TRBD1 (6 bases). V was pared by 5 bases and J by 0 bases, with 13 bases between. The CDR3 runs 15 residues. The CDR3 nucleotides read TGTGCCAGCAGTCCGTCAGGGGAAGCTAACTATGGCTACACCTTC. This gives the protein CASSPSGEANYGYTF.

This clonotype came up many times. The chain combines TRBV24-1 with TRBJ2-2; D gene unclear. Trimming removed 0 bases from V and 8 bases from J, with 6 bases in between. The CDR3 loop spans 13 amino acids. Germline assignment: CDR1 KGHDR and CDR2 SFDVKD. CDR3 sequence (DNA): TGTGCCACCAGTGATTTGAGTGGAGGGGAGCTGTTTTTT. Translated, it gives CATSDLSGGELFF.

The J gene is TRBJ1-2, the V gene TRBV12-3 or TRBV12-4; 9 nucleotides agree with TRBD1. With 5 bases clipped from V and 7 bases from J, the junction kept 5 bases outside the gene matches. The CDR3 runs to 13 residues. The chain's CDR3 is CASSRTGAGGYTF. CDR3 in DNA: TGTGCCAGCAGTCGGACAGGGGCTGGTGGCTACACCTTC.

This chain's CDR3 is CAWNRGSTGELFF. CDR3 nucleotides: TGTGCCTGGAACCGGGGGAGCACCGGGGAGCTGTTTTTT. The chain couples TRBV30 to TRBJ2-2; TRBD2 is a possible D gene (6 bases). The CDR3 covers 13 residues. V lost 4 bases and J 4 bases, leaving 10 bases between the germline ends. Germline V CDR1 and CDR2: GTSNPN, SVGIG (reference sequence). Based on the CDR3 plus reference TRBV30 and TRBJ2-2, the full variable domain is SQTIHQWPATLVQPVGSPLSLECTVEGTSNPNLYWYRQAAGRGLQLLFYSVGIGQISSEVPQNLSASRPQDRQFILSSKKLLLSDSGFYLCAWNRGSTGELFFGEGSRLTVL.

This clonotype was recorded at least ten times. The J gene is TRBJ2-2, the V gene TRBV6-1, with a weak D call TRBD2 (7 bases). Germline V gives CDR1 MNHNS, CDR2 SASEGT. Trimming shortened V by 7 bases and J by 5 bases, and 20 bases separated the two germline ends. The CDR3 runs 16 residues. The CDR3 nucleotides are TGTGCCAGCACCTCCGTGGGGGGGCGGAGGACCGGGGAGCTGTTTTTT. Its protein product is CASTSVGGRRTGELFF.

In its sample, this clonotype was seen many times. V gene TRBV7-2 combines with J gene TRBJ2-7, with D unresolved. Trimming removed 3 bases at V and 0 bases at J, with 6 bases between. Germline V CDR1 and CDR2: SGHTA, FQGNSA. CDR3 length: 13 amino acids. The DNA of the CDR3 is TGTGCCAGCAGCTTCCGGCCCTCCTACGAGCAGTACTTC. This codes for CASSFRPSYEQYF.

The V gene is TRBV5-1, the J gene TRBJ2-7; possibly TRBD1 for D (7 bases). V lost 4 bases and J lost 0, with 17 bases in between. Germline-derived CDR1 and CDR2 are SGHRS and YFSETQ. The CDR3 runs to 16 residues. CDR3 loop: CASSPEGGQLSYEQYF. The CDR3, as DNA: TGCGCCAGCAGCCCCGAGGGGGGACAGCTCTCCTACGAGCAGTACTTC.

With regard to this clonotype: A much bigger clone sits one base away, suggesting this may be a read error. The conserved closing phenylalanine or tryptophan is absent in this CDR3, likely reflecting a read error. The DNA is left out, because the CDR3 cannot be placed on it with certainty; the CDR3 is given as TCRdb lists it. This sequence joins TRBV29-1 and TRBJ2-7. Germline V gene sequence: CDR1 SQVTM, CDR2 ANQGSEA. A total of 10 residues make up the CDR3, ends included. CDR3: CSAGDQVVYY.